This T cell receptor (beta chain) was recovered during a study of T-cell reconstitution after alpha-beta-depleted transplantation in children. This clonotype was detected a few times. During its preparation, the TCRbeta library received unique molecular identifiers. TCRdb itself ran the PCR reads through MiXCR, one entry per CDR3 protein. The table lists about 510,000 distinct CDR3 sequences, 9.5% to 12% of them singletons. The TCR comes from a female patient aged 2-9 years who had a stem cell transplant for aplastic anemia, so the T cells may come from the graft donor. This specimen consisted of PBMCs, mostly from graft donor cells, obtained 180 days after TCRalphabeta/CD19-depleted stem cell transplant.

The CDR3 nucleotides are TGTGCCAGCAGCTCACTTAGCGGGAGGGCCCCCTACAATGAGCAGTTCTTC. Its translation is CASSSLSGRAPYNEQFF. This chain joins TRBV7-3 and TRBJ2-1; TRBD2 matches at 11 bases. Germline V CDR1 and CDR2: SGHTA, FQGTGA. V lost 4 bases, J lost 2 bases, and 7 bases stayed unmatched. There are 17 residues in the CDR3.